The 11 T cell receptor beta chains below were found in one sample sequenced in a study of Ad26.COV2.S vaccination and SARS-CoV-2 variants. Sequenced by immunoSEQ multiplex PCR; TCRdb stores in-frame clones only, minus some. This sample carries 300,000 to 400,000 clones, roughly nine tenths of them seen once, and the ten largest clones take 5.5% to 7%. Treatment described: over 15 received Ad26.COV2.S at low or high dose, single or two shots; about 5 received placebo; per-sample allocation not given. Sampling was done on day 63 after the first vaccine or placebo injection. Material: peripheral blood, obtained in a trial of Ad26.COV2.S vaccine versus placebo. The receptors originated from a person between 18 and 65 years old who received the Ad26.COV2.S COVID-19 vaccine or a placebo.

The V call is TRBV24-1, the J call TRBJ1-2, with D hard to call. The CDR3 is 12 amino acids. Germline loops: CDR1 KGHDR, CDR2 SFDVKD. Deletions cut 3 bases from V and 4 bases from J, with 5 bases between. The CDR3 spells CATSDGTYGYTF. The CDR3 coding sequence is TGTGCCACCAGTGATGGAACCTATGGCTACACCTTC.

This clone has just one count. V usage is TRBV6-5 and J usage is TRBJ1-6; 9 nucleotides match TRBD1. Germline loops: CDR1 MNHEY, CDR2 SVGAGI. V was clipped by 6 bases and J by 3 bases; unmatched bases: 3. This CDR3 contains 15 residues. CDR3 region: CASRTGGIYNSPLHF. CDR3 coding DNA: TGTGCCAGCAGAACAGGGGGCATCTATAATTCACCCCTCCACTTT.

The genes are TRBV4-3 and TRBJ2-1; 8 positions agree with TRBD2. This CDR3 has 17 residues. V trimming: 4 bases; J trimming: 8 bases; junction bases outside the gene matches: 16. Germline values: CDR1 LGHNA, CDR2 YSLEER. CDR3 sequence (DNA): TGCGCCAGCAGCCTCTTAGCGGGAACGGTCAGTCGGGATGAGCAGTTCTTC. It codes for CASSLLAGTVSRDEQFF.

This clone was seen a single time. One end of the junction is discordant with germline, which a read error may explain. The chain is built from TRBV12-5 and TRBJ1-4, with D possibly TRBD1 on 5 matching bases. This CDR3 comprises 12 residues. The germline V gene encodes CDR1 LGHNT and CDR2 FRNRAP. The CDR3 loop reads CASGLATGTVFF. CDR3 nucleotides: TGTGCTAGTGGTTTGGCAACAGGTACTGTTTTCTTT.

This chain links TRBV27 with TRBJ1-2, with no clear D. The germline V gene has CDR1 MNHEY and CDR2 SMNVEV (reference sequence). The CDR3 totals 13 residues. Trimming removed 3 bases from V and 4 bases from J, with 9 bases in between. As DNA, the CDR3 is TGTGCCAGCAGTTTGTGGTTGGGCTATGGCTACACCTTC. This sequence encodes CASSLWLGYGYTF.

This clone showed up just once. The V call is TRBV11-2, the J call TRBJ2-7, with D possibly being TRBD1 or TRBD2 (6 bases each). Germline V gene lookup returns CDR1 SGHAT and CDR2 FQNNGV. The V and J ends lost 3 bases and 0 bases respectively, with 12 bases between them. The CDR3 is made up of 15 amino acids. This chain's CDR3 is CASSFSPGASYEQYF. The DNA of the CDR3 is TGTGCCAGCAGCTTCAGCCCGGGGGCCTCCTACGAGCAGTACTTC. Complete variable domain (other parts from reference TRBV11-2 and TRBJ2-7): EAGVAQSPRYKIIEKRQSVAFWCNPISGHATLYWYQQILGQGPKLLIQFQNNGVVDDSQLPKDRFSAERLKGVDSTLKIQPAKLEDSAVYLCASSFSPGASYEQYFGPGTRLTVT.

This CDR3 is CASSPLGTSGGLGDHEQYF. The CDR3 DNA is TGTGCCAGCAGCCCCCTGGGGACTAGCGGGGGCCTAGGGGATCACGAGCAGTACTTC. The chain carries TRBV7-8 and TRBJ2-7, with 14 bases identical to TRBD2. The CDR3 has 19 amino acids. The V gene end was trimmed by 5 bases and the J gene end by 5 bases; junction bases not matched to a gene: 17. CDR1 SGHVS and CDR2 FQNEAQ come from the germline V gene.

The chain is built from TRBV10-1 and TRBJ2-1, with 13 bases identical to TRBD2. Germline V gene data show CDR1 as WNHNN and CDR2 as SYGVQD (reference sequence). The CDR3 sequence is 24 residues long. Trimming removed 1 base from V and 3 bases from J; junction bases left unmatched: 24. CDR3 amino acids: CASSELAGGGLAGVVYQHYNEQFF. The CDR3 DNA sequence: TGCGCCAGCAGTGAGTTGGCAGGGGGTGGACTAGCGGGAGTAGTTTACCAGCACTACAATGAGCAGTTCTTC.

This clone appeared a single time. This sequence joins TRBV3-1 (or the pseudogene TRBV3-2) and TRBJ2-7, with a weak D call TRBD2 (5 bases). Deletions cut 1 base from V and 0 bases from J, with 16 bases between. This CDR3 contains 17 residues. Germline V CDR1 and CDR2: LGHDT, YNNKEL (reference sequence). As DNA, the CDR3 is TGTGCCAGCAGCCAAGGGATACCCCTGGGGAGCTCCTACGAGCAGTACTTC. This gives the protein CASSQGIPLGSSYEQYF.

The chain employs TRBV4-3 and TRBJ2-1; perhaps TRBD2 as D (6 bases). The V end lost 0 bases, the J end lost 10 bases, and 13 bases lay between the germline ends. CDR3 length: 14 residues. From germline, CDR1 is LGHNA and CDR2 YSLEER. In nucleotides, the CDR3 is TGCGCCAGCAGCCAAGAGCCCGCGGGAACCGAGCAGTTCTTC. Translated, it gives CASSQEPAGTEQFF.

This chain uses TRBV18 with TRBJ1-4; 7 bases match TRBD1. This CDR3 has 15 amino acids. Germline CDR1 is KGHSH and CDR2 is LQKENI. The trim removed 4 bases at V and 5 bases at J, leaving 7 bases unmatched. CDR3 sequence: CASSQNPGQNEKLFF. The CDR3 nucleotides are TGTGCCAGCTCACAGAACCCGGGACAGAATGAAAAACTGTTTTTT.